Below are 32 T cell receptor beta chains sequenced from a single sample in a study of blood T cells in healthy people across ages. With a J-beta primer mix and a sample-barcoded 5' primer, a second PCR ran 7 to 11 cycles. TCRdb passed the 5' RACE reads through MiXCR, listing each CDR3 protein once. The sample yields about 680,000 distinct CDR3 sequences, roughly 49% seen once. Sequencing was performed on blood. Every receptor here comes from a woman aged 60-75 years in good health.

This chain joins TRBV29-1 and TRBJ2-5; no clear D gene. Germline lookup yields CDR1 SQVTM and CDR2 ANQGSEA. Trimming removed 7 bases at V and 0 bases at J, with 9 bases between. The length of the CDR3 is 12 residues. The CDR3 nucleotides are TGCAGCGGGACGGAGAACCAAGAGACCCAGTACTTC. Translating it yields CSGTENQETQYF.

This chain joins TRBV3-1 and TRBJ1-1; D is perhaps TRBD1 (5 bases). CDR3 length: 14 amino acids. Per the germline V gene, CDR1 is LGHDT and CDR2 is YNNKEL (reference sequence). V lost 4 bases, J lost 7 bases, and 16 bases lay in between. CDR3 in amino acids: CASSLNPGAGEAFF. The CDR3 DNA sequence: TGTGCCAGCAGCCTGAACCCTGGGGCAGGTGAAGCTTTCTTT.

The chain recombines TRBV7-7 with TRBJ2-1; D is tentatively TRBD1 or TRBD2 (5 bases each). There are 14 residues in the CDR3. Germline CDR1 reads SSHAT; CDR2 reads FNYEAQ (reference sequence). V dropped 5 bases and J dropped 5 bases, with 13 bases sitting between them. CDR3 nucleotide sequence: TGTGCCAGCAGCGGGGCCGGGGCCCACAATGAGCAGTTCTTC. The encoded protein is CASSGAGAHNEQFF.

In its sample, this clonotype was seen a few times. The gene calls are TRBV12-3 or TRBV12-4 and TRBJ1-2; perhaps TRBD1 as D (6 bases). This CDR3 is 14 amino acids long. V gave up 2 bases and J gave up 4 bases, with 11 bases separating them. The CDR3: CASSLQQGPYGYTF. CDR3 nucleotides: TGTGCCAGCAGTTTACAACAGGGACCCTATGGCTACACCTTC.

J is TRBJ2-3 and V is TRBV2; 11 bases agree with TRBD1. The V gene's germline CDR1 is SNHLY and CDR2 FYNNEI. This CDR3 has 15 amino acids. The trim removed 8 bases at V and 5 bases at J, leaving 9 bases unmatched. The DNA of the CDR3 is TGTGCCAGCCTCTTAGGGACAGGGGGTGTAGATACGCAGTATTTT. This sequence encodes CASLLGTGGVDTQYF.

This chain joins TRBV5-5 and TRBJ2-7; D possibly uses TRBD1 or TRBD2 (6 bases each). Germline CDR1 SGHKS, CDR2 YYEKEE (reference sequence). Trimming stripped 2 bases from V and 5 bases from J, with 17 bases between. The CDR3 consists of 15 residues. The CDR3 DNA reads TGTGCCAGCAGCTTTTGGCGCCGGGGGCAGAACGAGCAGTACTTC. This sequence encodes CASSFWRRGQNEQYF.

The chain recombines TRBV20-1 with TRBJ1-1; 8 nucleotides agree with TRBD1. Germline trimming cut 3 bases from V and 0 bases from J; bases unmatched to any gene: 3. The germline CDR1 and CDR2 sequences are DFQATT and SNEGSKA (reference sequence). The CDR3 has 14 amino acids. CDR3 nucleotide sequence: TGCAGTGCTAGGGACAGGGCCCTGAACACTGAAGCTTTCTTT. It yields the protein CSARDRALNTEAFF.

The rearrangement uses TRBV5-4 and TRBJ2-5, with D maybe TRBD2 (7 bases). The CDR3 sequence is 15 residues long. From germline, CDR1 is SGHNT and CDR2 YYREEE (reference sequence). With 4 bases removed from V and 3 bases from J, the gap between germline ends came to 16 bases. CDR3 sequence reads: CASSPNRGAEETQYF. CDR3 coding DNA: TGTGCCAGCAGCCCCAATCGGGGGGCAGAAGAGACCCAGTACTTC.

This clonotype has more than one count but fewer than ten. The V call is TRBV12-3 or TRBV12-4, the J call TRBJ1-1; D is possibly TRBD1 (5 bases). Trimming cost V 8 bases and J 3 bases, with 16 bases left between them. This CDR3 is 14 amino acids long. CDR3 sequence (DNA): TGTGCCAGCGGCCGGGGGGGGACCGACACTGAAGCTTTCTTT. Translating gives CASGRGGTDTEAFF.

The chain links TRBV24-1 to TRBJ2-1, with a possible D match to TRBD2 (6 bases). The CDR3 extends over 16 amino acids. Between the trimmed V and J ends, which lost 9 bases and 0 bases, there was a span of 17 bases. Germline lookup yields CDR1 KGHDR and CDR2 SFDVKD. CDR3 bases: TGTGCCACCTCGGGAGTAGCGCCCAGCTCCTACAATGAGCAGTTCTTC. Protein: CATSGVAPSSYNEQFF.

V gene TRBV12-3 or TRBV12-4 combines with J gene TRBJ1-1; TRBD1 aligns across 7 bases. The length of the CDR3 is 14 residues. J was trimmed by 3 bases and V by 4 bases; bases with no gene match: 5. CDR3 bases: TGTGCCAGCAGTTATGGAGGGGGCCACACTGAAGCTTTCTTT. This encodes CASSYGGGHTEAFF.

This chain connects TRBV15 to TRBJ2-1, with 11 bases identical to TRBD2. The germline CDR1 and CDR2 sequences are LNHNV and YYDKDF (reference sequence). CDR3 length: 16 amino acids. J gave up 7 bases and V 2 bases, and 7 bases lay outside the gene matches. In nucleotides, the CDR3 is TGTGCCACCAGCAGACCAGGACTAGCGGGTATAAATGAGCAGTTCTTC. Amino acids: CATSRPGLAGINEQFF. Together with reference TRBV15 and TRBJ2-1, the CDR3 gives the full variable domain: DAMVIQNPRYQVTQFGKPVTLSCSQTLNHNVMYWYQQKSSQAPKLLFHYYDKDFNNEADTPDNFQSRRPNTSFCFLDIRSPGLGDTAMYLCATSRPGLAGINEQFFGPGTRLTVL.

The chain uses TRBV7-9 and TRBJ2-5, with 14 bases aligning to TRBD2. The J segment lost 11 bases and the V segment lost 5 bases, leaving 16 bases of the junction unmatched. Germline V gene sequence: CDR1 SEHNR, CDR2 FQNEAQ (reference sequence). The CDR3 covers 17 residues. CDR3 residues: CASSPKAGLAGGNEQYF. In DNA form, the CDR3 reads TGTGCCAGCAGCCCTAAGGCTGGACTAGCGGGAGGAAATGAGCAGTACTTC.

This clonotype has a handful of counts. The V call is TRBV7-2, the J call TRBJ2-7; no definite D call. The CDR3 contains 13 residues. The germline CDR1 and CDR2 sequences are SGHTA and FQGNSA. The ends were cut back, 2 bases at V and 3 bases at J, with 8 bases in the middle. The CDR3: CASSLSGHYEQYF. The CDR3 coding sequence is TGTGCCAGCAGCTTATCCGGGCACTACGAGCAGTACTTC.

This clonotype was seen more than once but under ten times. The chain uses TRBV7-9 and TRBJ2-5; D is possibly TRBD1 (6 bases). The CDR3 loop spans 14 amino acids. Germline V CDR1 and CDR2: SEHNR, FQNEAQ (reference sequence). V lost 5 bases to trimming and J lost 1 base, with 11 bases between them. CDR3 sequence reads: CASSTRTAQETQYF. The CDR3 DNA is TGTGCCAGCAGCACCCGGACAGCCCAAGAGACCCAGTACTTC.

This clonotype was found once. The chain is built from TRBV6-2 or TRBV6-3 and TRBJ1-2, with D hard to call. Trimming took off 0 bases at V and 6 bases at J, with 8 bases between the two ends. The CDR3 runs to 13 residues. Germline-derived CDR1 and CDR2 are MNHEY and SVGEGT. The CDR3 nucleotides read TGTGCCAGCAGTTACTCTGACCGTCATGGCTACACCTTC. Translating it yields CASSYSDRHGYTF.

This rearrangement joins TRBV28 to TRBJ1-5, with 10 bases identical to TRBD1. CDR1 is MDHEN, CDR2 SYDVKM, per germline. The CDR3 extends over 18 amino acids. V was clipped by 6 bases and J by 4 bases; unmatched bases: 15. The DNA for the CDR3 is TGTGCCAGCAGCTCTGGACAGGGGGTCGGGGTGGTGAATCAGCCCCAGCATTTT. It codes for CASSSGQGVGVVNQPQHF. Together with reference TRBV28 and TRBJ1-5, the CDR3 gives the full variable domain: DVKVTQSSRYLVKRTGEKVFLECVQDMDHENMFWYRQDPGLGLRLIYFSYDVKMKEKGDIPEGYSVSREKKERFSLILESASTNQTSMYLCASSSGQGVGVVNQPQHFGDGTRLSIL.

J is TRBJ2-2 and V is TRBV29-1, with 9 nucleotides matching TRBD1. V shed 7 bases and J 2 bases; nucleotides not matched to a gene: 8. The CDR3 has 15 amino acids. Per germline, CDR1 SQVTM and CDR2 ANQGSEA. This CDR3 is CSAILTGGNTGELFF. CDR3 nucleotide sequence: TGCAGCGCTATCCTAACAGGGGGCAACACCGGGGAGCTGTTTTTT.

This clonotype was detected only a few times. The chain has TRBV20-1 and TRBJ2-1; the D gene is possibly TRBD2 (5 bases). Germline CDR1 reads DFQATT; CDR2 reads SNEGSKA (reference sequence). The CDR3 is made up of 13 amino acids. Trimming pared 6 bases from V and 6 bases from J, leaving 15 bases between. CDR3 amino acids: CSAASVAINEQFF. The DNA of the CDR3 is TGCAGTGCCGCCAGTGTAGCGATCAATGAGCAGTTCTTC.

The V gene is TRBV6-2 or TRBV6-3, the J gene TRBJ2-3; D might be TRBD1 (5 bases). The CDR3 spans 16 residues. CDR1 and CDR2 (germline): MNHEY, SVGEGT. V dropped 2 bases and J dropped 2 bases, with 14 bases sitting between them. Here the CDR3 DNA reads TGTGCCAGCAGTTACGACAGCGAATATTACACAGATACGCAGTATTTT. Residues: CASSYDSEYYTDTQYF.

The genes are TRBV28 and TRBJ2-4; D gene uncertain. V was shortened by 8 bases and J by 4 bases, with 18 bases between the two germline ends. Germline V CDR1 and CDR2: MDHEN, SYDVKM. The CDR3 loop spans 15 amino acids. The CDR3 protein is CASAFTGPRKNIQYF. The CDR3 region has the DNA TGTGCCAGCGCCTTCACTGGGCCAAGAAAAAACATTCAGTACTTC.

The rearrangement links TRBV20-1 to TRBJ2-1; TRBD2 agrees at 9 bases. CDR3 length equals 15 residues. Unmatched junction bases numbered 7, after V lost 2 bases and J lost 5 bases. Germline CDR1 DFQATT, CDR2 SNEGSKA (reference sequence). In nucleotides, the CDR3 is TGCAGTGCTAGAAATAGCGGGAGCGGCGACAATGAGCAGTTCTTC. Its translation is CSARNSGSGDNEQFF.

This clonotype was detected ten times or more. The rearrangement joins TRBV7-2 to TRBJ2-4; D tentatively reads TRBD1 or TRBD2 (6 bases each). Germline CDR1 is SGHTA and CDR2 is FQGNSA. This CDR3 region has 16 residues. Trimming took off 1 base at V and 0 bases at J, with 10 bases between the two ends. CDR3 nucleotide sequence: TGTGCCAGCAGCTTAGTAGGGGGGCTAGCCAAAAACATTCAGTACTTC. Residues: CASSLVGGLAKNIQYF.

The chain employs TRBV28 and TRBJ2-5; 9 positions agree with TRBD1. This CDR3 comprises 16 residues. The germline CDR1 and CDR2 sequences are MDHEN and SYDVKM. J lost 3 bases, V lost 4 bases, and 9 bases had no gene match. CDR3 nucleotides: TGTGCCAGCAGTTCTCCGCGGGGACAGGGTGAAGAGACCCAGTACTTC. Residues: CASSSPRGQGEETQYF. Full variable domain (remainder filled in from reference TRBV28 and TRBJ2-5): DVKVTQSSRYLVKRTGEKVFLECVQDMDHENMFWYRQDPGLGLRLIYFSYDVKMKEKGDIPEGYSVSREKKERFSLILESASTNQTSMYLCASSSPRGQGEETQYFGPGTRLLVL.

This clonotype appeared a single time. The CDR3: CSVAGVGNYEQYF. Here the CDR3 DNA reads TGCAGTGTCGCGGGAGTTGGGAATTACGAGCAGTACTTC. The chain couples TRBV20-1 to TRBJ2-4, with 7 bases matching TRBD2. TRBJ2-7 matches the DNA end more closely, so the J call is doubtful. The germline V gene encodes CDR1 DFQATT and CDR2 SNEGSKA (reference sequence). The CDR3 sequence is 13 residues long.

The chain carries TRBV20-1 and TRBJ2-4; D unresolved. The V and J ends lost 2 bases and 6 bases respectively, with 8 bases between them. This CDR3 region has 12 residues. Germline V gene lookup returns CDR1 DFQATT and CDR2 SNEGSKA (reference sequence). The CDR3, as DNA: TGCAGTGCTAGACAGGATAGAAACATTCAGTACTTC. It codes for CSARQDRNIQYF.

This clonotype has more than one count but fewer than ten. The chain is built from TRBV4-3 and TRBJ2-1, with D perhaps TRBD2 (6 bases). V was trimmed by 0 bases and J by 7 bases, leaving 19 bases between them. The germline gives CDR1 LGHNA, CDR2 YSLEER. The CDR3 has 17 amino acids. The CDR3 DNA reads as TGCGCCAGCAGCCAAGATCTACTAGCTTCGATGGAGAATGAGCAGTTCTTC. Amino acids: CASSQDLLASMENEQFF.

This clonotype has just a few counts. This rearrangement joins TRBV10-3 to TRBJ2-5, with 7 bases fitting TRBD1. V was pared by 0 bases and J by 5 bases, with 3 bases of the junction left unmatched. The CDR3 has 14 residues. Germline-derived CDR1 and CDR2 are ENHRY and SYGVKD. Here the CDR3 DNA reads TGTGCCATCAGTGAGTCAACAGGGGTGGAGACCCAGTACTTC. This codes for CAISESTGVETQYF.

The chain combines TRBV11-2 with TRBJ2-4; D may match TRBD1 or TRBD2 (5 bases each). The DNA end is a closer match to TRBJ2-7, so the J assignment may be wrong. CDR1 SGHAT and CDR2 FQNNGV come from the germline V gene. This CDR3 has 12 amino acids. The CDR3 loop is CASSGDLYEQYF. The CDR3 DNA reads as TGTGCCAGCAGCGGGGACCTGTACGAGCAGTACTTC.

V is TRBV5-4 and J is TRBJ2-4; D is perhaps TRBD1 (6 bases). CDR1 and CDR2 from the germline V gene are SGHNT and YYREEE (reference sequence). V was pared by 5 bases and J by 7 bases, with 16 bases between. This CDR3 contains 14 residues. The CDR3 reads CASSPKQGVNIQYF. The DNA for the CDR3 is TGTGCCAGCAGTCCGAAACAGGGCGTCAACATTCAGTACTTC. Full variable domain (remainder filled in from reference TRBV5-4 and TRBJ2-4): ETGVTQSPTHLIKTRGQQVTLRCSSQSGHNTVSWYQQALGQGPQFIFQYYREEENGRGNFPPRFSGLQFPNYSSELNVNALELDDSALYLCASSPKQGVNIQYFGAGTRLSVL.

The chain recombines TRBV7-9 with TRBJ1-1; the match to TRBD1 covers 8 bases. This CDR3 has 14 residues. V lost 5 bases to trimming and J lost 2 bases; unmatched junction nucleotides: 4. Germline values: CDR1 SEHNR, CDR2 FQNEAQ (reference sequence). This CDR3 reads CASSPDRDNTEAFF. DNA of the CDR3: TGTGCCAGCAGCCCGGACAGGGACAACACTGAAGCTTTCTTT.

The V and J genes are TRBV6-6 and TRBJ2-3, with TRBD2 matching 7 bases. Germline lookup yields CDR1 MNHNY and CDR2 SVGAGI (reference sequence). V shed 2 bases, J shed 1 base, and the junction held 3 bases outside the gene matches. The CDR3 runs to 15 residues. The CDR3 sequence is CASSYGSGGTDTQYF. The DNA for the CDR3 is TGTGCCAGCAGTTACGGGAGCGGGGGCACAGATACGCAGTATTTT.